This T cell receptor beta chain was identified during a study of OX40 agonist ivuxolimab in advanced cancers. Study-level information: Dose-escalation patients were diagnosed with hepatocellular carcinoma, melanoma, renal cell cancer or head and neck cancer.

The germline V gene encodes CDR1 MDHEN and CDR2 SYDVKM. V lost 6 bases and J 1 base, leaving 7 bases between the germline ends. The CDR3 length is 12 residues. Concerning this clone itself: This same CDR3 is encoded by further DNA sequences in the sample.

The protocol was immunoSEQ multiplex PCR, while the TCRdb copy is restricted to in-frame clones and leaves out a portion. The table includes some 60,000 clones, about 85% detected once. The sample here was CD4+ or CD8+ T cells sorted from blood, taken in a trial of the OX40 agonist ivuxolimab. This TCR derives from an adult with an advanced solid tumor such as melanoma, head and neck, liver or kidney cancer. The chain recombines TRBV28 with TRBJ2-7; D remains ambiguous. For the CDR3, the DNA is TGTGCCAGCAGCCCCGGATCCTACGAGCAGTACTTC. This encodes CASSPGSYEQYF.